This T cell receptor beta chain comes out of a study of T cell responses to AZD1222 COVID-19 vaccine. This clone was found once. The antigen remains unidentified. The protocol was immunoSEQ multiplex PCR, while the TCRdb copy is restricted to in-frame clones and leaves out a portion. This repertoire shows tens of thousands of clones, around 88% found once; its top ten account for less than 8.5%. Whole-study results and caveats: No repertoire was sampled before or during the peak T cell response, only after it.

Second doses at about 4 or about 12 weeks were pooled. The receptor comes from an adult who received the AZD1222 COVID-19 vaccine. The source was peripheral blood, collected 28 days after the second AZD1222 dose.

The CDR3 reads CASSTAAAGYNEQFF. Here the CDR3 DNA reads TGTGCCAGCAGTACCGCGGCGGCAGGCTACAATGAGCAGTTCTTC. V usage is TRBV28 and J usage is TRBJ2-1; D is uncertain. The CDR3 extends over 15 amino acids. Germline CDR1 is MDHEN and CDR2 is SYDVKM. Trimming took 5 bases from V and 3 from J, leaving 14 bases between them.